Listed below are T cell receptor beta chains from one sample, sequenced in a study of spatial heterogeneity in lung cancer. Each CDR3 protein gets one entry after TCRdb re-called the 5' RACE reads with MiXCR. The profile shows over 25,000 distinct CDR3 sequences, 7% to 7.5% of them singletons. This sample comprised lung tumor tissue, obtained at surgery. Every receptor here comes from a male donor with early-stage non-small cell lung cancer. CDR3s include the opening cysteine and the closing phenylalanine or tryptophan. D genes are given only for firm matches. Clone size is given for some rows only: seen once, a few or many times, or a class if the clone is expanded.

d_call,v_call,j_call,clone_size,cdr3_nt,cdr3_aa
TRBD1,TRBV29-1,TRBJ2-6,.,TGCAGCGTTGAACAGGGGGCGGCGGGGGCCAACGTCCTGACTTTC,CSVEQGAAGANVLTF
.,TRBV7-2,TRBJ2-1,many,TGTGCCAGCAGCTTAGCCGGTGCGAGCTCCTACAATGAGCAGTTCTTC,CASSLAGASSYNEQFF
.,TRBV12-3/TRBV12-4,TRBJ1-3,many,TGTGCCAGCAGTTTCGGGAACTCTGGAAACACCATATATTTT,CASSFGNSGNTIYF
.,TRBV29-1,TRBJ1-1,few,TGCAGCGGGAGGGGAGGCTGGGGCATGAACACTGAAGCTTTCTTT,CSGRGGWGMNTEAFF
.,TRBV9,TRBJ1-6,medium-sized,TGTGCCAGCAGCCTGAGCGGACCCCTCCACTTT,CASSLSGPLHF
.,TRBV15,TRBJ1-5,many,TGTGCCACCCGATTAGGGGGGGCGAGCAATCAGCCCCAGCATTTT,CATRLGGASNQPQHF
.,TRBV7-9,TRBJ1-2,many,TGTGCCAGCAGCGGGGCAGGGAACTATGGCTACACCTTC,CASSGAGNYGYTF
TRBD1,TRBV28,TRBJ2-7,few,TGTGCCAGCAGCCGACAGGGGGCGAACGAGCAGTACTTC,CASSRQGANEQYF
TRBD1,TRBV12-3/TRBV12-4,TRBJ2-3,many,TGTGCCAGCAGTCCCACCGGGACAGGGGGCCGAAAGGGCACAGATACGCAGTATTTT,CASSPTGTGGRKGTDTQYF
TRBD1,TRBV7-9,TRBJ2-5,many,TGTGCCAGCAGCGCCAGGGGGCACCAAGAGACCCAGTACTTC,CASSARGHQETQYF
.,TRBV12-3/TRBV12-4,TRBJ2-7,few,TGTGCCAGCAGCCCGGGACGGATCCCTCACGAGCAGTACTTC,CASSPGRIPHEQYF
TRBD1,TRBV20-1,TRBJ2-5,.,TGCAGTGCTCCAAACAGGGGGCAGGAGACCCAGTACTTC,CSAPNRGQETQYF
TRBD1,TRBV15,TRBJ1-5,many,TGTGCCACCAGCACAGGGGGCGCAAGCAATCAGCCCCAGCATTTT,CATSTGGASNQPQHF
.,TRBV20-1,TRBJ2-5,many,TGCAGTGCTAGCGGGCAAATAAAAGAGACCCAGTACTTC,CSASGQIKETQYF
.,TRBV7-7,TRBJ2-1,many,TGTGCCAGCAGCCTATCGACTAAATACAATGAGCAGTTCTTC,CASSLSTKYNEQFF
.,TRBV3-1,TRBJ2-3,.,TGTGCCAGCAGCCAAGAGTCTGGGCTCCGGGGTACGCAGTATTTT,CASSQESGLRGTQYF
TRBD1,TRBV24-1,TRBJ2-3,many,TGTGCCACCAGTGATTGGACAGGGTTAGATACGCAGTATTTT,CATSDWTGLDTQYF
.,TRBV7-8,TRBJ1-1,many,TGTGCCAGCAGCTTAACCAACACTGAAGCTTTCTTT,CASSLTNTEAFF
.,TRBV7-2,TRBJ1-2,many,TGTGCCAGCAGCCCCCAAGCTAACTATGGCTACACCTTC,CASSPQANYGYTF
.,TRBV29-1,TRBJ2-6,many,TGCAGCGTAGCCTCTGGGGCCAACGTCCTGACTTTC,CSVASGANVLTF
TRBD1,TRBV7-8,TRBJ1-2,.,TGTGCCAGCAGCAAAGGGGACAGGGACCATGGCTACACCTTC,CASSKGDRDHGYTF
TRBD2,TRBV24-1,TRBJ2-3,many,TGTGCCACCAGTGACCCCCTTCCGGGGGGAAGTCGCACAGATACGCAGTATTTT,CATSDPLPGGSRTDTQYF
.,TRBV6-2/TRBV6-3,TRBJ2-2,.,TGTGCCAGCACCAAGGGAGCGCGCTTAACCGGGGAGCTGTTTTTT,CASTKGARLTGELFF
TRBD1,TRBV11-2,TRBJ2-1,many,TGTGCCACCCACGGGACAGGGATGTACAATGAGCAGTTCTTC,CATHGTGMYNEQFF
.,TRBV4-3,TRBJ2-2,many,TGCGCCAGCAGACTCTCTACAACGAACACCGGGGAGCTGTTTTTT,CASRLSTTNTGELFF
.,TRBV10-3,TRBJ2-1,many,TGTGCCATCGGAGCGTTATACAATGAGCAGTTCTTC,CAIGALYNEQFF
TRBD1,TRBV20-1,TRBJ1-1,.,TGCAGTGCTAGAGATTCTGTACAGGGGGCCCCTGAAGCTTTCTTT,CSARDSVQGAPEAFF
TRBD1,TRBV15,TRBJ1-2,many,TGTGCCACCAGCAGTATGACAGGGGGGAACTATGGCTACACCTTC,CATSSMTGGNYGYTF
TRBD1,TRBV18,TRBJ1-1,.,TGTGCCAGCTCCCAAGGACAGGGTTTTAACACTGAAGCTTTCTTT,CASSQGQGFNTEAFF
TRBD1,TRBV11-2,TRBJ1-2,many,TGTGCCAGCAGCTTAGTCCCGGGACAGGGGAACTATGGCTACACCTTC,CASSLVPGQGNYGYTF
TRBD1,TRBV7-2,TRBJ2-7,many,TGTGCCAGCAGGTTAAGACAGGGCAACGAGCAGTACTTC,CASRLRQGNEQYF
TRBD2,TRBV6-1,TRBJ2-3,few,TGTGCCAGCAGTGGACTAGCGGGGGCTTTAGATACGCAGTATTTT,CASSGLAGALDTQYF
TRBD1,TRBV20-1,TRBJ2-7,many,TGCAGTGCTAGAGATAGGGGACAGGGGCCCTACGAGCAGTACTTC,CSARDRGQGPYEQYF
TRBD2,TRBV30,TRBJ2-3,.,TGTGCCTGGAGTCCGTCGCGGGGGGACATAGATACGCAGTATTTT,CAWSPSRGDIDTQYF
TRBD1,TRBV12-3/TRBV12-4,TRBJ1-5,few,TGTGCCAGCAGTTCGGGACAGGGGGACAATCAGCCCCAGCATTTT,CASSSGQGDNQPQHF
.,TRBV28,TRBJ1-4,.,TGTGCCAGCAGCCGAGGGGGGCGGCTGAATAAAAAACTGTTTTTT,CASSRGGRLNKKLFF
.,TRBV13,TRBJ2-7,medium-sized,TGTGCCAGCAGCTTAGGCGACAGGCGGGGCGAGCAGTACTTC,CASSLGDRRGEQYF
TRBD1,TRBV5-1,TRBJ2-3,.,TGCGCCAGCAGCTTGCTCCGGACAGGGGGCTCGGATACGCAGTATTTT,CASSLLRTGGSDTQYF
.,TRBV5-6,TRBJ2-1,many,TGTGCCAGCAGCACCGGGGGGCGGGACAATGAGCAGTTCTTC,CASSTGGRDNEQFF
TRBD1,TRBV5-1,TRBJ2-5,.,TGCGCCAGCAGCAGGACAGGTACACAAGAGACCCAGTACTTC,CASSRTGTQETQYF
.,TRBV5-4,TRBJ2-1,.,TGTGCCAGCAGCCCCGTCTCCTACAATGAGCAGTTCTTC,CASSPVSYNEQFF
TRBD1,TRBV2,TRBJ2-2,many,TGTGCCAGCAGGGGACAGGGACCCGGGGAGCTGTTTTTT,CASRGQGPGELFF
.,TRBV7-9,TRBJ2-5,many,TGTGCCAGCAGCTTAGGGCTACCCCAAGAGACCCAGTACTTC,CASSLGLPQETQYF
.,TRBV24-1,TRBJ2-2,many,TGTGCCACCAGACGAGGGATCGGAGGGACCGGGGAGCTGTTTTTT,CATRRGIGGTGELFF
.,TRBV5-1,TRBJ1-2,many,TGCGCCAGCAGCTTGGTCTCGTCAGCCTATGGCTACACCTTC,CASSLVSSAYGYTF
.,TRBV6-1,TRBJ1-4,.,TGTGCCAGCAGTGAATGGGTTCCAACTAATGAAAAACTGTTTTTT,CASSEWVPTNEKLFF
TRBD1,TRBV4-1,TRBJ2-7,many,TGCGCCAGCAGCCAAGATAACGGTCACAGGGGGTCCTACGAGCAGTACTTC,CASSQDNGHRGSYEQYF
.,TRBV6-2/TRBV6-3,TRBJ1-2,.,TGTGCCAGCAGGGCGAGGACAGATCACTATGGCTACACCTTC,CASRARTDHYGYTF